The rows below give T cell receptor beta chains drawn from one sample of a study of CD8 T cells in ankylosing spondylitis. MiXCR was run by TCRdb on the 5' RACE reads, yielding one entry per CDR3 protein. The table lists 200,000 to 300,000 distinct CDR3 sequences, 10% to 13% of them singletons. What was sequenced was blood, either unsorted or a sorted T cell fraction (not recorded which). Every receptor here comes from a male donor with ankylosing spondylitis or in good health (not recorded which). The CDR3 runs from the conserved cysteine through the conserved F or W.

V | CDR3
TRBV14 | CASSPRGGAGYTF
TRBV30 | CAWSSAPIQYF
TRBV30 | CAWRARGGETQYF
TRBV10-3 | CATAGERAYGSNQPQHF
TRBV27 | CASSSSRRGGEQFF
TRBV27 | CASSSYWTSGFTDTQYF
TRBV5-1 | CASSLRENTGELFF
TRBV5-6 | CASSQRDGETQYF
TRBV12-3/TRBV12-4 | CASSRAGGQTEAFF
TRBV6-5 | CASSYSSRDRAGLAQPQHF
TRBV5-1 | CASSPGTGGFFNAFF
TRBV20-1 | CSARDILAGANTGELFF
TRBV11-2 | CASSLGASDGYTF
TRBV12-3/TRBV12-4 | CASSLDRVWDSPLHF
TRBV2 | CASRGDATNEKLFF
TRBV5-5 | CASSSRQGGEKLFF
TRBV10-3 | CAINDIAGGLRETQYF
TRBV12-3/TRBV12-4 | CASSFGTGTGRGEAFF
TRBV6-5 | CASSYSRGLETQYF
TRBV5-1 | CASSLDGRGRTDTQYF